This T cell receptor (beta chain) stems from a study of shared clonotypes between healthy human individuals (dated by TCRdb to 2020 to 2021). Regarding the study in general: A few men and a couple of women, aged 18 to 49 years, made up the cohort. For each donor, CD4 naive and CD4 memory were each given three plates, CD8 naive was given two plates, and CD8 memory was given one plate. Blood TCR repertoires of four to six healthy adults were deeply sequenced to estimate repertoire size and the extent of clonotype sharing between individuals. To increase sequencing depth and limit assay-specific biases, different laboratories used diverse techniques to prepare libraries and sequence TCR repertoires. Each donor's leukapheresis produced roughly between roughly 0.85 and 9 billion PBMCs.

For this clone: This clone's antigen is unknown. Base qualities were left out, and no much larger clone turns up one base away.

Using the deep immunoSEQ assay, multiplex PCR amplified TCR CDR3 regions from genomic DNA. Extracted genomic DNA from each cell subset was distributed evenly across all wells of several immunoSEQ 96-well plates, and each plate was treated as a replicate. Each replicate PCR for sorted subsets received around 200 ng genomic DNA, equal to 28,000 or so T cell genomes. Purified libraries were measured with a Qubit 3.0 fluorometer, size-checked on a Bioanalyzer 2100, and measured again with the KAPA Library Quantification kit. Every immunoSEQ 96-well plate was sequenced on a dedicated single-read 150-cycle Illumina NextSeq 550 flow cell. The original methods were these. Because only junctional sequences without quality scores were contained in the immunoSEQ output, filtering matching that applied to full-length reads could not be performed. Sequences were annotated with PyIR, a Python wrapper for IgBLAST v1.9, and V/J genes and CDR3 were assigned using IMGT germline references. Reads with weak V/J assignments (E-value above 1e-6), missing CDR3, stop codons, out-of-frame junctions, or ambiguous translated residues were removed. V3J clonotypes were defined by identical inferred V gene, J gene, and CDR3 amino acid sequence. Percentage overlap between repertoires was computed as shared unique clonotypes divided by the size of the smaller repertoire. Richness of each repertoire was evaluated using RTK rarefaction, the Chao1 estimator, and Recon v2.1 estimates of unobserved clonotypes. Generation probabilities for all TCRbeta clonotypes obtained by the gDNA method from a few donors were computed using OLGA. Not all clones reach the TCRdb copy of this immuneACCESS table, which keeps in-frame sequences only. Checked studies attribute under half of the gap to unresolved V genes and leave the rest unexplained. From that table come the V and J calls and clone size; the DNA was used to work out D and trimming. The sample table holds approximately 1.9 million clones, of which approximately 92% were seen once. Less than 2% of the sample is in the top ten clones.

General study outcomes and caveats: Compared with non-shared clonotypes, clonotypes shared by all four sorted-subset donors had higher generation probabilities. Because the study included a small number of donors, the genetic and exposure-history diversity represented was limited. Sampling was restricted to blood, and TCR repertoires in tissues likely differ from the TCR repertoires found in blood. Larger estimated clonotype richness was generally found for naive subsets than for memory subsets. Based on pairwise subsampling, the degree of clonotype sharing among donors was expected to be affected by sequencing depth. Incomplete sequencing was indicated by rarefaction of sorted-subset datasets, despite the large sequencing depth. Across four donors, around 5% of naive CD4, roughly 3.5% of naive CD8, approximately 2.5% of memory CD4, and under 0.45% of memory CD8 clonotypes were shared.

CD8 naive samples consisted of CD45RO-negative cells that were positively selected for CCR7, yielding a CD45RA+CCR7+ population without TemRA cells. The donors were healthy, HIV-negative adults with no recently reported acute infections or vaccinations. Every donor was a Caucasian adult living in Nashville, Tennessee, USA. After blood collection by leukapheresis, PBMCs were isolated using Ficoll-Histopaque density gradient centrifugation and then cryopreserved in the vapor phase of liquid nitrogen. Analytical flow cytometry was used to check the purity and quantity of every magnetically sorted T cell population. Genomic DNA was isolated from each sorted fraction and quantified by UV absorbance on a Nanodrop 2000c. Relative to germline, V is missing 4 bases and J is missing 1 base, with 10 bases of the junction outside any gene match. As encoded in the germline V gene, CDR1 is ENHRY while CDR2 is SYGVKD. The CDR3 runs 17 residues from the cysteine to the phenylalanine. Only the CDR3 DNA stays, 51 bases, in frame from base 1.

Sequencing was done on a sample of naive CD8+ T cells from PBMCs. Read against the paper, the sample's cell subset or site label means: CD45RA+CCR7+. The sequence joins TRBV10-3 to TRBJ2-1; 7 middle bases align to TRBD2. The clonotype comes from a man younger than 35 in good health. Some clones in this sample may be carry-over from other donors' samples. The DNA reads TGTGCCATCAGTGGGGGAAGTAGCGGGTCTTCCTACAATGAGCAGTTCTTC. Translated, this gives CAISGGSSGSSYNEQFF.